This T cell receptor beta chain was captured in a study of T cell repertoires in cytomegalovirus infection. The sample holds a few counts of this clonotype. Its antigen remains unknown. TCRdb re-called the reads through MiXCR, storing one row per CDR3 protein. The sample records approximately 770,000 distinct CDR3 sequences, 25% to 30% being singletons. CDR1 SNHLY and CDR2 FYNNEI come from the germline V gene. V was clipped by 4 bases and J by 5 bases; unmatched bases: 6. This CDR3 is built from 15 residues. This chain uses TRBV2 with TRBJ2-1; 9 positions match TRBD1. The sequence was obtained from a human donor in good health (CMV status not recorded). Some clones in this sample may be carry-over from other donors' samples. The sample consisted of cultured CD8+ T cells from PBMCs, taken from culture after CMV antigen stimulation. CDR3 in amino acids: CASSGDRAGDNEQFF. The CDR3 coding sequence is TGTGCCAGCAGTGGGGACAGGGCCGGAGACAATGAGCAGTTCTTC.